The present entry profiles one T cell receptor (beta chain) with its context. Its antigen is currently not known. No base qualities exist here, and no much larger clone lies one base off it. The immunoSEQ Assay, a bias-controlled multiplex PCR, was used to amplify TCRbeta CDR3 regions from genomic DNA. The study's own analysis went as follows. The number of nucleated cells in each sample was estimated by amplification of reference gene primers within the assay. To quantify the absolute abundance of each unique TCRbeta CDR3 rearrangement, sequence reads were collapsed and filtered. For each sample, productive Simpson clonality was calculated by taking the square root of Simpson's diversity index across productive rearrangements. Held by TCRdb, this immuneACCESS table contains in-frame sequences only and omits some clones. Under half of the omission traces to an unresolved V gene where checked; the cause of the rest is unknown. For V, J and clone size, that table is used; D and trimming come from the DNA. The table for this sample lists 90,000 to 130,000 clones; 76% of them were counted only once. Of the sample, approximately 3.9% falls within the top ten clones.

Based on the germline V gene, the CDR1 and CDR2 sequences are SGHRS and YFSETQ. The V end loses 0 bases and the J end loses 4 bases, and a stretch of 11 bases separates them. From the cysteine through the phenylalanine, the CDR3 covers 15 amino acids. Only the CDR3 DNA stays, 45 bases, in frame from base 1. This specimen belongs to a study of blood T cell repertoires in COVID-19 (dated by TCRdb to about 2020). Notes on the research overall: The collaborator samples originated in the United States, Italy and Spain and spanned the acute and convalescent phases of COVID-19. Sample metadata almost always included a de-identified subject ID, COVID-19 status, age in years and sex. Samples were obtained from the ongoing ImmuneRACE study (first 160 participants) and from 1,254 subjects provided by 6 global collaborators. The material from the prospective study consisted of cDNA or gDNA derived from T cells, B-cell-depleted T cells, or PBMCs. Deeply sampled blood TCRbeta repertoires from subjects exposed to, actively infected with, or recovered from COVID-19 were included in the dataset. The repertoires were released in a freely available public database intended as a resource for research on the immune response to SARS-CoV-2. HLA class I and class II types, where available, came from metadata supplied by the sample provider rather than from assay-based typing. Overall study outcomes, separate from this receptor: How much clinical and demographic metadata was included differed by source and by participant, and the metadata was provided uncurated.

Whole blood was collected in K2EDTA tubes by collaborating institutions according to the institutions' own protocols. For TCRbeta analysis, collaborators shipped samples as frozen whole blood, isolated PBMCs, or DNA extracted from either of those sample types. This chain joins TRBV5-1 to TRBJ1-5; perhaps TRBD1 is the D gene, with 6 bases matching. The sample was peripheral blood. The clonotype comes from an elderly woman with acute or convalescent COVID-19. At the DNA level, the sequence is TGCGCCAGCAGCTTGGAGACAGGCTTGAATCAGCCCCAGCATTTT. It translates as CASSLETGLNQPQHF.